The 25 T cell receptor beta chains listed next were all sequenced from one sample in a study of CD8+CD57+ T cells in acquired aplastic anemia. The use of genomic DNA as template underpinned the TCR beta VDJ and CDR3 profiling. From the reads, TCRdb called clonotypes with MiXCR, one entry per CDR3 protein. Here the sample spans 350,000 to 450,000 distinct CDR3 sequences, about two thirds being singletons. Sequenced input: sorted CD4+, CD8+, or CD8+CD57+ T cells (not recorded which) from PBMCs. The receptors stem from a human donor in good health, serving as a control.

With regard to this clonotype: One end of the junction is discordant with germline, which a read error may explain. The chain couples TRBV5-1 to TRBJ2-6; D possibly corresponds to TRBD1 (5 bases). The CDR3 spans 14 residues. From germline, CDR1 is SGHRS and CDR2 YFSETQ. DNA for the CDR3: TGCGCCAGCAGCTTTGTGCCTGGGGCCTACGTCCTGACTTTC. Residues: CASSFVPGAYVLTF.

A few counts support this clonotype. The chain uses TRBV29-1 and TRBJ2-7, with TRBD2 identical over 7 bases. This CDR3 comprises 14 residues. Germline CDR1 SQVTM, CDR2 ANQGSEA. J lost 3 bases, V lost 4 bases, and 9 bases had no gene match. The CDR3 sequence is CSVVILGGYYEQYF. The CDR3 DNA sequence: TGCAGCGTTGTAATCCTGGGGGGGTACTACGAGCAGTACTTC.

There are many counts of this clonotype. DNA for the CDR3: TGTGCCAGCAGTTACTCGTCCGAGCAGTACTTC. Translation: CASSYSSEQYF. The rearrangement links TRBV6-2 or TRBV6-3 to TRBJ2-7; D remains unclear. This CDR3 contains 11 residues. Germline V CDR1 and CDR2: MNHEY, SVGEGT. V was clipped by 0 bases and J by 6 bases, with 3 bases between them.

The chain employs TRBV24-1 and TRBJ1-5; unclear D gene. Germline lookup yields CDR1 KGHDR and CDR2 SFDVKD. V dropped 11 bases and J dropped 13 bases, with 29 bases sitting between them. This CDR3 region has 15 residues. The CDR3 sequence: CASSINNRTTQQQHF. The CDR3, as DNA: TGTGCCAGTAGTATTAACAATAGAACGACCCAGCAGCAGCATTTT.

This clonotype was counted between two and nine times. The chain has TRBV27 and TRBJ1-4; weak D call: TRBD1 (6 bases). V gave up 3 bases and J gave up 4 bases, with 12 bases separating them. CDR1 and CDR2 (germline): MNHEY, SMNVEV (reference sequence). The length of the CDR3 is 15 residues. Here the CDR3 reads CASSFTGSVNEKLFF. In DNA form, the CDR3 reads TGTGCCAGCAGTTTCACAGGGTCGGTTAATGAAAAACTGTTTTTT.

This clonotype was detected only a few times. The rearrangement uses TRBV24-1 and TRBJ1-2; 10 bases align to TRBD1. CDR3 length: 14 residues. The V gene's germline CDR1 is KGHDR and CDR2 SFDVKD. V lost 3 bases and J lost 7; bases outside the gene matches: 4. CDR3 amino acids: CATSDGTGEGGYTF. The DNA for the CDR3 is TGTGCCACCAGTGATGGGACAGGGGAGGGTGGCTACACCTTC.

This chain connects TRBV20-1 to TRBJ2-3, with 15 bases matching TRBD2. The V gene end was trimmed by 3 bases and the J gene end by 4 bases; junction bases not matched to a gene: 11. In germline, CDR1 is DFQATT, CDR2 SNEGSKA (reference sequence). The CDR3 has 18 amino acids. The CDR3 bases are TGCAGTGCTAGTTTTGGACTAGCGGGGGGGGCTGGCGCAGATACGCAGTATTTT. It translates to CSASFGLAGGAGADTQYF.

As DNA, the CDR3 is TGTGCCAGCAGTTTAAGGGGGCGAATTGATGGCTACACCTTC. This gives the protein CASSLRGRIDGYTF. The genes are TRBV27 and TRBJ1-2; TRBD1 matches at 7 bases. After removal of 2 bases from V and 6 bases from J, the junction contained 6 bases not matched to a gene. The germline V gene has CDR1 MNHEY and CDR2 SMNVEV (reference sequence). The CDR3 totals 14 residues.

The V call is TRBV12-5, the J call TRBJ2-1, with 11 bases aligning to TRBD2. The CDR3 loop spans 15 amino acids. In germline, CDR1 is LGHNT, CDR2 FRNRAP. Trimming took 7 bases from V and 4 from J; bases not matched to a gene: 6. The CDR3 bases are TGTGCTAGTGCCCCGAGACTAGCGGGGTACAATGAGCAGTTCTTC. It specifies CASAPRLAGYNEQFF.

For this clonotype: The conserved final phenylalanine or tryptophan is absent from the CDR3, which likely points to a read error. The DNA is omitted, as the CDR3 cannot be located on it reliably, and the CDR3 follows TCRdb's listing. V usage is TRBV7-2 and J usage is TRBJ1-1; the DNA was not compared with TRBD1, the D call given in the table. Looked up from germline, CDR1 is SGHTA and CDR2 is FQGNSA. The CDR3 length equals 13 residues, ends included. The CDR3 sequence is CASSSGTNRGNQP.

Comments on this clonotype: A read error is likely, as this CDR3 ends without the conserved phenylalanine or tryptophan. The DNA is left out, because the CDR3 cannot be placed on it with certainty; the CDR3 is given as TCRdb lists it. The rearrangement uses TRBV7-2 and TRBJ2-5; the table's D call, TRBD1, has no DNA check behind it. The CDR3 is 13 amino acids in total, end residues counted. Germline V gene sequence: CDR1 SGHTA, CDR2 FQGNSA. CDR3 sequence reads: CASSCGVGGQQSY.

This clonotype appeared many times. The DNA for the CDR3 is TGTGCCATCAGTTCCGGGACAGGGAACACTGAAGCTTTCTTT. It translates to CAISSGTGNTEAFF. The J gene is TRBJ1-1, the V gene TRBV10-3; 8 positions match TRBD1. V dropped 5 bases and J dropped 1; count of bases not matched to a gene: 3. CDR3 size: 14 residues. In germline, CDR1 is ENHRY, CDR2 SYGVKD.

As concerns this clonotype: At one end, the junction sequence differs from germline, possibly due to a read error. V is TRBV7-2 and J is TRBJ2-5; no firm D call. This CDR3 comprises 14 residues. In germline, CDR1 is SGHTA, CDR2 FQGNSA. The CDR3 protein is CASSLTSTGGYTFF. The CDR3 coding sequence is TGTGCCAGCAGCTTAACGTCGACCGGTGGCTACACGTTCTTC.

This clonotype was picked up a small number of times. The chain joins TRBV9 to TRBJ1-5, with D possibly TRBD1 on 6 matching bases. The germline CDR1 and CDR2 sequences are SGDLS and YYNGEE. The CDR3 runs 14 residues. V dropped 3 bases and J dropped 5 bases, with 12 bases sitting between them. The CDR3 DNA is TGTGCCAGCAGCGCCCGGGACACACATCAGCCCCAGCATTTT. This encodes CASSARDTHQPQHF.

V and J are TRBV12-3 or TRBV12-4 and TRBJ1-1, with 7 bases lining up with TRBD1. V lost 6 bases, J lost 6 bases, and 4 bases stayed unmatched. The CDR3 runs 12 residues. CDR3 bases: TGTGCCAGCAGCGGAGGGACAGCTGAAGCTTTCTTT. It is translated as CASSGGTAEAFF.

CDR3 sequence reads: CASSLGITGAYGYTF. In nucleotides, the CDR3 is TGTGCCAGCAGCTTAGGGATCACAGGGGCCTATGGCTACACCTTC. The V call is TRBV7-2, the J call TRBJ1-2, with 7 bases identical to TRBD1. With V trimmed by 1 base and J by 4 bases, 6 bases remained unmatched. The germline V gene encodes CDR1 SGHTA and CDR2 FQGNSA. The CDR3 consists of 15 residues.

This chain uses TRBV6-9 with TRBJ1-4; D unresolved. The CDR3 sequence is 11 residues long. The germline CDR1 and CDR2 sequences are MNHGY and SVAAGI. V gave up 7 bases and J gave up 8 bases, with 8 bases separating them. This CDR3 is CASKSREKLFF. CDR3 bases: TGTGCCAGCAAGAGTAGGGAAAAACTGTTTTTT.

This clonotype was found many times. This sequence joins TRBV5-1 and TRBJ1-6, with D unclear. V was shortened by 7 bases and J by 3 bases, with 17 bases between the two germline ends. The germline V gene has CDR1 SGHRS and CDR2 YFSETQ. This CDR3 contains 16 residues. The CDR3, as DNA: TGCGCCAGCCGTCTCTCAACGGGGAACTATAATTCACCCCTCCACTTT. Amino acids: CASRLSTGNYNSPLHF.

V and J are TRBV25-1 and TRBJ2-1; D is possibly TRBD2 (5 bases). Germline-derived CDR1 and CDR2 are MGHDK and SYGVNS. The V end was cut by 1 base, the J end by 5 bases, with 12 bases between. The length of the CDR3 is 15 residues. CDR3 sequence: CASSEFRGVDNEQFF. The CDR3 DNA follows: TGTGCCAGCAGTGAATTCCGGGGTGTTGACAATGAGCAGTTCTTC.

The chain recombines TRBV7-3 with TRBJ1-2; the D is unclear. Trimming took off 5 bases at V and 2 bases at J, with 12 bases between the two ends. Germline V gene lookup returns CDR1 SGHTA and CDR2 FQGTGA. This CDR3 contains 14 residues. CDR3 region: CASSPRAGNYGYTF. The CDR3 nucleotides are TGTGCCAGCAGCCCCAGAGCGGGGAACTATGGCTACACCTTC.

In its sample, this clonotype was seen many times. The chain has TRBV20-1 and TRBJ2-7; weak D call: TRBD1 (6 bases). CDR3 length: 15 amino acids. Germline CDR1 is DFQATT and CDR2 is SNEGSKA (reference sequence). Trimming took off 6 bases at V and 0 bases at J, with 18 bases between the two ends. CDR3 sequence reads: CSAQLPQGISYEQYF. CDR3 DNA: TGCAGTGCCCAACTCCCTCAGGGGATCTCCTACGAGCAGTACTTC.

The V call is TRBV12-3 or TRBV12-4, the J call TRBJ1-3, with D unresolved. V was clipped by 3 bases and J by 12 bases, with 6 bases between them. This CDR3 region has 10 residues. The CDR3 protein is CASSFAHIYF. The CDR3 DNA follows: TGTGCCAGCAGTTTCGCCCACATATATTTT.

This clonotype was detected only once. The chain couples TRBV7-8 to TRBJ1-2; D not certain. CDR3 size: 15 residues. The germline V gene encodes CDR1 SGHVS and CDR2 FQNEAQ. V shed 2 bases and J shed 0 bases, with 10 bases lying between them. This chain's CDR3 is CASSLPVGTNYGYTF. The CDR3 DNA is TGTGCCAGCAGCTTACCGGTGGGGACTAACTATGGCTACACCTTC.

The chain has TRBV11-2 and TRBJ1-3; D is perhaps TRBD1 (5 bases). The germline V gene has CDR1 SGHAT and CDR2 FQNNGV. The CDR3 extends over 16 amino acids. Trimming stripped 5 bases from V and 0 bases from J, with 14 bases between. The CDR3 sequence is CASSAALGRSGNTIYF. CDR3 coding DNA: TGTGCCAGCAGCGCGGCCCTGGGACGCTCTGGAAACACCATATATTTT.

This clonotype was observed at least ten times. For the CDR3, the DNA is TGTGCCAGCAGCCAAGGATACGGCAATCAGCCCCAGCATTTT. It codes for CASSQGYGNQPQHF. The chain combines TRBV3-1 with TRBJ1-5, with D unresolved. The CDR3 length is 14 residues. Germline CDR1 is LGHDT and CDR2 is YNNKEL (reference sequence). V was clipped by 1 base and J by 2 bases, with 6 bases between them.